The source of this T cell receptor beta chain is a study of sequential checkpoint blockade in melanoma. The table came from immunoSEQ multiplex PCR; TCRdb's copy has only in-frame clones and leaves some out. The sample lists about 29,000 clones; 60% to 80% were seen once. The V gene end was trimmed by 6 bases and the J gene end by 8 bases; junction bases not matched to a gene: 10. The CDR3 is 14 amino acids. Germline CDR1 is LNHNV and CDR2 is YYDKDF (reference sequence). Treatment meaning: randomized to nivolumab then ipilimumab (arm A) or the reverse (arm B). The input for sequencing was CD8+ T cells sorted from blood (inferred from file names), taken from a patient given nivolumab and ipilimumab in sequence. The chain joins TRBV15 to TRBJ2-1; 7 bases match TRBD2. The source is a human donor with melanoma. CDR3 in amino acids: CATSIRGDIHEQFF. The DNA for the CDR3 is TGTGCCACCAGTATTCGGGGGGATATCCATGAGCAGTTCTTC.